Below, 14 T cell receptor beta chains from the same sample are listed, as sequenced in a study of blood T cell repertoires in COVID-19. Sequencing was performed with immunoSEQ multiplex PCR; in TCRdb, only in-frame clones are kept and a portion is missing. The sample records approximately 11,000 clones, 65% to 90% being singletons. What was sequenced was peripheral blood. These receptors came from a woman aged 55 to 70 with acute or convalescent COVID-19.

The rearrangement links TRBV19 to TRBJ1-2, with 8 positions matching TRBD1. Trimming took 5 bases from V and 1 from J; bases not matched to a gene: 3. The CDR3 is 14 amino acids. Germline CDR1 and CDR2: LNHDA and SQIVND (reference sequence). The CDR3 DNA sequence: TGTGCCAGTAGTCTGGGACAGGTTAACTATGGCTACACCTTC. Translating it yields CASSLGQVNYGYTF. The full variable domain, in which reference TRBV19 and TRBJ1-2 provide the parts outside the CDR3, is DGGITQSPKYLFRKEGQNVTLSCEQNLNHDAMYWYRQDPGQGLRLIYYSQIVNDFQKGDIAEGYSVSREKKESFPLTVTSAQKNPTAFYLCASSLGQVNYGYTFGSGTRLTVV.

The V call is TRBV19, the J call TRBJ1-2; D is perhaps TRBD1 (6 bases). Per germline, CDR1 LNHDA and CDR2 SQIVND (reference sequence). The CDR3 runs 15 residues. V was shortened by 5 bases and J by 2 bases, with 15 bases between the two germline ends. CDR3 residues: CASSPRQGWNYGYTF. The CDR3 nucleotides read TGTGCCAGTAGTCCTCGTCAGGGGTGGAACTATGGCTACACCTTC.

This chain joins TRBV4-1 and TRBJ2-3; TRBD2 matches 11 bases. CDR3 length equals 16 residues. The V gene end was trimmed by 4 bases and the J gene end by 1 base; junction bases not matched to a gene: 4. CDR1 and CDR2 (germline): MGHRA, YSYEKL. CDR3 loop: CASSLSGLAGTDTQYF. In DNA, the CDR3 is TGCGCCAGCAGCCTCTCGGGACTAGCGGGCACAGATACGCAGTATTTT.

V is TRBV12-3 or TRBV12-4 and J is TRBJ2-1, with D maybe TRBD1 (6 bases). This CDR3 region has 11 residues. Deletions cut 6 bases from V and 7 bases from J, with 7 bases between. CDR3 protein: CASRQGNEQFF. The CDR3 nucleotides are TGTGCCAGCAGACAGGGTAATGAGCAGTTCTTC.

In DNA form, the CDR3 reads TGTGCCAGCAGTCCCTGGGGAGGGGAAAAACTGTTTTTT. Translation: CASSPWGGEKLFF. The chain uses TRBV27 and TRBJ1-4; D ambiguous. Deletions cut 5 bases from V and 8 bases from J, with 12 bases between. Per the germline V gene, CDR1 is MNHEY and CDR2 is SMNVEV (reference sequence). The CDR3 is 13 amino acids.

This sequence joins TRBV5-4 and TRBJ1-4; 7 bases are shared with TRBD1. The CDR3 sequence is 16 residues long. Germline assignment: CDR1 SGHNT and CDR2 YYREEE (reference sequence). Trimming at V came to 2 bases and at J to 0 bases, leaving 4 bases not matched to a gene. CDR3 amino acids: CASSLGQATTNEKLFF. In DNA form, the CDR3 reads TGTGCCAGCAGCTTAGGACAGGCTACAACTAATGAAAAACTGTTTTTT.

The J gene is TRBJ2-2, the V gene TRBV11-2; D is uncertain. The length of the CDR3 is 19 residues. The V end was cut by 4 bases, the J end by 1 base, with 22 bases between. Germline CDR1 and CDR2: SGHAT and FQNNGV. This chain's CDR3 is CASSSQFQLATENTGELFF. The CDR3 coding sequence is TGTGCCAGCAGCTCCCAATTCCAGCTGGCTACAGAGAACACCGGGGAGCTGTTTTTT.

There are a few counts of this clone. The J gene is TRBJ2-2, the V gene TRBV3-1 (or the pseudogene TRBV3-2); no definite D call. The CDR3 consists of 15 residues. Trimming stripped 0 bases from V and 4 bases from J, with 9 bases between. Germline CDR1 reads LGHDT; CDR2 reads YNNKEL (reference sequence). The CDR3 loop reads CASSQDLRGTGELFF. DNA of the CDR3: TGTGCCAGCAGCCAAGATCTTAGAGGCACCGGGGAGCTGTTTTTT.

The DNA for the CDR3 is TGTGCCACCAGCAGTGATGAGCGGGGGCGGTGGGTGAATGAGCAGTTCTTC. Translating gives CATSSDERGRWVNEQFF. The gene calls are TRBV15 and TRBJ2-1; 8 bases align to TRBD2. Per the germline V gene, CDR1 is LNHNV and CDR2 is YYDKDF (reference sequence). The J segment lost 7 bases and the V segment lost 3 bases, leaving 14 bases of the junction unmatched. The CDR3 extends over 17 amino acids.

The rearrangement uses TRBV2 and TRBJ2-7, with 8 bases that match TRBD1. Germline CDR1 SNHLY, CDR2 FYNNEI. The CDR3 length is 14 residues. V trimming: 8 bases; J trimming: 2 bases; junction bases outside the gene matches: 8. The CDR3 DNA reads TGTGCCAGCCTAGCTGACAGGGGTCCCTACGAGCAGTACTTC. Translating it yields CASLADRGPYEQYF.

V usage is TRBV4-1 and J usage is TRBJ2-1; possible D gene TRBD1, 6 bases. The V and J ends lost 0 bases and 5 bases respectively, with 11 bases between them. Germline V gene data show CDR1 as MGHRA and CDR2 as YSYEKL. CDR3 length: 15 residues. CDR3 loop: CASSQEADRNNEQFF. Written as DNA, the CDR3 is TGCGCCAGCAGCCAAGAGGCGGACAGAAACAATGAGCAGTTCTTC.

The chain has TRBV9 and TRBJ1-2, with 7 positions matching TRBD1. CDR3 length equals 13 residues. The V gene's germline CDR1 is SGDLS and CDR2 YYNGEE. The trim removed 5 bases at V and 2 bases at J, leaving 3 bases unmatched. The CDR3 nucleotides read TGTGCCAGCAGTGGGACAGCAAACTATGGCTACACCTTC. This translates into CASSGTANYGYTF.

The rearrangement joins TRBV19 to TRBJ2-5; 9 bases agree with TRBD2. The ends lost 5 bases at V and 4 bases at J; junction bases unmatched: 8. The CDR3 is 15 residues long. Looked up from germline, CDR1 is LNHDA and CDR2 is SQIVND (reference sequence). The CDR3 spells CASSFIAGDGETQYF. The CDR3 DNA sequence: TGTGCCAGTAGTTTCATAGCGGGGGATGGAGAGACCCAGTACTTC.

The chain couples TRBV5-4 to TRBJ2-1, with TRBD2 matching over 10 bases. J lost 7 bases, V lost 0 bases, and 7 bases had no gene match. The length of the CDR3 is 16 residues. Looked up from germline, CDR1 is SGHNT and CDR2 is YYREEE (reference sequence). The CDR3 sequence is CASSLGLAGEKNEQFF. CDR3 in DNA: TGTGCCAGCAGCTTGGGGCTAGCGGGGGAGAAAAATGAGCAGTTCTTC.